These T cell receptor beta chains were read from a single sample in a study of blood T cell repertoires in COVID-19. Using immunoSEQ multiplex PCR, the repertoire was profiled, and TCRdb retains in-frame clones only, with some absent. The data hold around 140,000 clones, with more than 75% observed a single time. Sequenced input: peripheral blood. The receptors here all came from a woman in her forties or fifties with active or convalescent COVID-19. CDR3s include the opening cysteine and the closing phenylalanine or tryptophan. A D gene is named only where the DNA matches it firmly. Expanded clones are given a class, and other clones once, few, many or no size at all.

CDR3aa | CDR3nt | v_gene | d_gene | abundance | j_gene
CASKGSSGDNEQFF | TGTGCCAGCAAGGGAAGTAGCGGAGACAATGAGCAGTTCTTC | TRBV28 | . | . | TRBJ2-1
CASRGGGSSTDTQYF | TGCGCCAGCAGGGGCGGGGGTTCTAGCACAGATACGCAGTATTTT | TRBV5-1 | TRBD2 | once | TRBJ2-3
CASSEGSQANIQYF | TGTGCCAGCAGTGAAGGATCGCAGGCAAACATTCAGTACTTC | TRBV2 | . | once | TRBJ2-4
CASSGTGGNIQYF | TGTGCCAGCAGCGGGACCGGGGGAAACATTCAGTACTTC | TRBV3-1/TRBV3-2 | . | . | TRBJ2-4
CAWSVGQGLNYEQYF | TGTGCCTGGAGTGTAGGTCAGGGTCTAAACTACGAGCAGTACTTC | TRBV30 | . | . | TRBJ2-7
CASSLLWGQGATEAFF | TGTGCCAGCAGTTTATTGTGGGGACAGGGGGCCACTGAAGCTTTCTTT | TRBV28 | TRBD1 | once | TRBJ1-1
CASSSRLVTGTDTQYF | TGTGCCAGCAGCTCACGACTAGTTACGGGCACAGATACGCAGTATTTT | TRBV5-6 | . | . | TRBJ2-3
CASSYWESSEAFF | TGTGCCAGCAGTTATTGGGAGTCCTCTGAAGCTTTCTTT | TRBV6-2/TRBV6-3 | . | . | TRBJ1-1
CASSQGLRQGNTEAFF | TGCGCCAGCAGCCAAGGATTGCGTCAGGGAAACACTGAAGCTTTCTTT | TRBV4-3 | . | . | TRBJ1-1
CASSLSIQGTSLTEQYF | TGTGCCAGCAGCTTATCGATTCAAGGGACTAGCCTTACGGAGCAGTACTTC | TRBV11-2 | TRBD2 | . | TRBJ2-7
CASSLMGILGGTDTQYF | TGCGCCAGCAGCTTAATGGGGATCCTAGGGGGCACAGATACGCAGTATTTT | TRBV5-1 | . | . | TRBJ2-3
CASSRGRFETQYF | TGTGCCAGCAGCCGAGGTCGATTTGAGACCCAGTACTTC | TRBV4-2 | . | . | TRBJ2-5
CASSEEQGEETQYF | TGTGCCAGCAGTGAGGAACAGGGGGAAGAGACCCAGTACTTC | TRBV6-1 | TRBD1 | . | TRBJ2-5
CSVAGGRDTQYF | TGCAGCGTTGCAGGGGGCAGAGATACGCAGTATTTT | TRBV29-1 | TRBD1 | . | TRBJ2-3
CASSLALDRAYEQYF | TGTGCCAGCAGCTTAGCGCTCGACAGGGCCTACGAGCAGTACTTC | TRBV7-9 | TRBD1 | . | TRBJ2-7